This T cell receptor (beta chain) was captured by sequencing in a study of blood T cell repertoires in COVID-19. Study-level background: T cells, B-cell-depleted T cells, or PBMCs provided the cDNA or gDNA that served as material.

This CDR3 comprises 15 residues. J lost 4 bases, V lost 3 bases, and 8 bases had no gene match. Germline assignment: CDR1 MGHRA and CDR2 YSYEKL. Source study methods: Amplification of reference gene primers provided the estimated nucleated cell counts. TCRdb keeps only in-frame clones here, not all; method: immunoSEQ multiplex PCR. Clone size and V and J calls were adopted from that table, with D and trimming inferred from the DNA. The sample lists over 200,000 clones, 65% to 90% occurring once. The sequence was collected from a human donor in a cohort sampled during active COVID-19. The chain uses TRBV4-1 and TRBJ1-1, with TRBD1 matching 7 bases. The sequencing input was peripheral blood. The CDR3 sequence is CASSHPRQGPTEAFF. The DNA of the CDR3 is TGCGCCAGCAGCCATCCCCGACAGGGCCCCACTGAAGCTTTCTTT.